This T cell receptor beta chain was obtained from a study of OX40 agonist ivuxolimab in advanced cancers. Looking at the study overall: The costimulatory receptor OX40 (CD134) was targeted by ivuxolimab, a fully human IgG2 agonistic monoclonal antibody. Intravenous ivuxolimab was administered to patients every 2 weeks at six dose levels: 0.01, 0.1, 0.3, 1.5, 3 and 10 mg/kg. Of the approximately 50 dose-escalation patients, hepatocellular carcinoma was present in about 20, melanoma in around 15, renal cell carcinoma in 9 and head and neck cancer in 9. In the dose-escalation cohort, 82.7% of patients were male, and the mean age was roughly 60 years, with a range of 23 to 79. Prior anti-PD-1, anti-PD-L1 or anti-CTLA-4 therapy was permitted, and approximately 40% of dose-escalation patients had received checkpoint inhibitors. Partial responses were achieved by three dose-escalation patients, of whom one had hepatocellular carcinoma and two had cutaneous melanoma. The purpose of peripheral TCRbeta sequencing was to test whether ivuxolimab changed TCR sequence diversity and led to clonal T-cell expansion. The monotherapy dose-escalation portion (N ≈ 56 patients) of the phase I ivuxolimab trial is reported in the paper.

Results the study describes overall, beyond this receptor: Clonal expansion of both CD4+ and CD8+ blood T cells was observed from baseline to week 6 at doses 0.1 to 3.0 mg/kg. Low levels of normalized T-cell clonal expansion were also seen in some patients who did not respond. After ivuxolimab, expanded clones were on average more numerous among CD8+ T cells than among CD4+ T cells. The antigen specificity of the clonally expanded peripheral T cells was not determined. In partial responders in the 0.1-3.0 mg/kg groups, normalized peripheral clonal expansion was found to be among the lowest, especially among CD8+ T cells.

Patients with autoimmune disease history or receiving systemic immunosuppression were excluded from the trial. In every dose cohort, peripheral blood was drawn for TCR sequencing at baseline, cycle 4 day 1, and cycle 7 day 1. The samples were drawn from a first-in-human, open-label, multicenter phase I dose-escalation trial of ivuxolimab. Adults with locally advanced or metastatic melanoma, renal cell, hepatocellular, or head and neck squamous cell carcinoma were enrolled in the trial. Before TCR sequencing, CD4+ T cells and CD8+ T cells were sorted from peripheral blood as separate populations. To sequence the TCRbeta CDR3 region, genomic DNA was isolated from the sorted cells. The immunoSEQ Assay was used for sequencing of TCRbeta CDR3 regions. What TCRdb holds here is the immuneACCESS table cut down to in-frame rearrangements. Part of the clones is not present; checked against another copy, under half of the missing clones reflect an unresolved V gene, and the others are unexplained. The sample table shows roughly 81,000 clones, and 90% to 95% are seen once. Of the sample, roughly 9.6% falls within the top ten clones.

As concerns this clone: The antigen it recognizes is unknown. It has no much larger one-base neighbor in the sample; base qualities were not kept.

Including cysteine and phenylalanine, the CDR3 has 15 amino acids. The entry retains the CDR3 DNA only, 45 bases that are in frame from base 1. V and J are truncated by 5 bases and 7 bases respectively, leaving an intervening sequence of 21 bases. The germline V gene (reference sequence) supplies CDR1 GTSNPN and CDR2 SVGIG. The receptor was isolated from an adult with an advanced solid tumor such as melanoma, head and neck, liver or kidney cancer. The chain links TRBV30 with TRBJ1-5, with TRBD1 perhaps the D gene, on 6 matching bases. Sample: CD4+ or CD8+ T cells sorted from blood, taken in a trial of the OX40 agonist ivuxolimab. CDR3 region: CAWSPGAAGDQPQHF. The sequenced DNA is TGTGCCTGGTCCCCAGGGGCAGCTGGAGACCAGCCCCAGCATTTT. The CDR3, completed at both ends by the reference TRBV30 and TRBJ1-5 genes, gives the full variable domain SQTIHQWPATLVQPVGSPLSLECTVEGTSNPNLYWYRQAAGRGLQLLFYSVGIGQISSEVPQNLSASRPQDRQFILSSKKLLLSDSGFYLCAWSPGAAGDQPQHFGDGTRLSIL.